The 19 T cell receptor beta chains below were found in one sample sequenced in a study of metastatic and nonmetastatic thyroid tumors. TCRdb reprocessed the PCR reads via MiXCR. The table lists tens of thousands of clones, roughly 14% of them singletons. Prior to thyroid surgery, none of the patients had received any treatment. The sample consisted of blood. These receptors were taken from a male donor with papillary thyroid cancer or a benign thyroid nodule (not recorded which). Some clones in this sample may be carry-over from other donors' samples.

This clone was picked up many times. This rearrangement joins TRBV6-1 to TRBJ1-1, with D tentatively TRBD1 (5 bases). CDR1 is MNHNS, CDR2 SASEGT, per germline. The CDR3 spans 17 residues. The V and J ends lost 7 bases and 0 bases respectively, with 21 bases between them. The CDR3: CASISLGAQFVNTEAFF. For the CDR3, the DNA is TGTGCCAGCATCTCACTTGGGGCGCAGTTTGTGAACACTGAAGCTTTCTTT.

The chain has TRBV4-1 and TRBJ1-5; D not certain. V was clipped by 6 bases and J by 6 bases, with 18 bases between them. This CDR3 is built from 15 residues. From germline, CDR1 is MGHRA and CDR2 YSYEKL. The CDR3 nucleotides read TGCGCCAGCAGGCAATCCGAGGTAGTGACTCAGCCCCAGCATTTT. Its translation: CASRQSEVVTQPQHF.

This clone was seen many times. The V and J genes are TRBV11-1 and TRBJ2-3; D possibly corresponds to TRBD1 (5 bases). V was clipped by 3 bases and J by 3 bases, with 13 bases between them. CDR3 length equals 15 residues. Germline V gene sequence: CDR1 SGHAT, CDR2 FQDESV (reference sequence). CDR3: CASSFVGAETDTQYF. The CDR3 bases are TGTGCCAGCAGCTTTGTAGGGGCGGAAACAGATACGCAGTATTTT.

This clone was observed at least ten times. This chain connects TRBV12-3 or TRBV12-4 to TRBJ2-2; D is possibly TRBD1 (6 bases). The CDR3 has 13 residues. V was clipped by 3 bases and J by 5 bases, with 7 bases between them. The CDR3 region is CASSLGATGELFF. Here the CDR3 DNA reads TGTGCCAGCAGTTTGGGGGCAACCGGGGAGCTGTTTTTT.

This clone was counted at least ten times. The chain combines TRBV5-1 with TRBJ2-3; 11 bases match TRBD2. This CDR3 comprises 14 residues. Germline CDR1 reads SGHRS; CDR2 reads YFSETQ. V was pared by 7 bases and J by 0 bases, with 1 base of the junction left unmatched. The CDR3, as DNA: TGCGCCAGCCTAGCGGGAGGTAGCACAGATACGCAGTATTTT. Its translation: CASLAGGSTDTQYF.

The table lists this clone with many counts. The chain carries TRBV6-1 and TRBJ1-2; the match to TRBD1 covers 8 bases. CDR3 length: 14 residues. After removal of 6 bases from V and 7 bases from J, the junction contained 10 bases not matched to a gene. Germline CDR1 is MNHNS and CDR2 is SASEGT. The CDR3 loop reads CASRGGGQARGYTF. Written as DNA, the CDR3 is TGTGCCAGCAGGGGGGGGGGACAGGCGCGTGGCTACACCTTC.

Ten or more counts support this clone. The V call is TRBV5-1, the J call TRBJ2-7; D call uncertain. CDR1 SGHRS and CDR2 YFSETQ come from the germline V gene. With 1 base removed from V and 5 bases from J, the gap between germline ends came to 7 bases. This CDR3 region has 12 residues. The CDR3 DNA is TGCGCCAGCAGCTTGAATCTACACGAGCAGTACTTC. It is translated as CASSLNLHEQYF.

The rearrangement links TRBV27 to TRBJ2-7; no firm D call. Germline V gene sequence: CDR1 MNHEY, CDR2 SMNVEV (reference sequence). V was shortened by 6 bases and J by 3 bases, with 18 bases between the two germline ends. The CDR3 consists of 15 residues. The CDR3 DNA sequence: TGTGCCAGCAGATCTGGTTCGGTGTATATCTACGAGCAGTACTTC. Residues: CASRSGSVYIYEQYF.

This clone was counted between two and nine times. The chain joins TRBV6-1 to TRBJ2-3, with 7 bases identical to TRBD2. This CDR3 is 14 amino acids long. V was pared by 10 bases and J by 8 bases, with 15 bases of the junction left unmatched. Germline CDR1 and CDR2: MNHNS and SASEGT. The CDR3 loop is CANTAGVPAGTQYF. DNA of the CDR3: TGTGCCAACACGGCGGGGGTCCCCGCTGGTACGCAGTATTTT.

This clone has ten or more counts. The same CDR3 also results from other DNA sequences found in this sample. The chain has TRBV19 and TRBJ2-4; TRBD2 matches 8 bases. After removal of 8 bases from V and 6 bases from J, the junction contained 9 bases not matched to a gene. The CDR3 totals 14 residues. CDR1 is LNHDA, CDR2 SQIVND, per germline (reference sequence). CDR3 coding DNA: TGTGCCAGTCGAACTAGCGGACAGATAAACATTCAGTACTTC. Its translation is CASRTSGQINIQYF.

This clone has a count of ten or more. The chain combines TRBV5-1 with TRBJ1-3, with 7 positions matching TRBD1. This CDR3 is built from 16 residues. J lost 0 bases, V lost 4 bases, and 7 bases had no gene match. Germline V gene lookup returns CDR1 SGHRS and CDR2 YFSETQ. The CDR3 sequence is CASSAGQPSSGNTIYF. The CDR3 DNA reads TGCGCCAGCAGCGCGGGACAGCCCTCCTCTGGAAACACCATATATTTT.

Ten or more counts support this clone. CDR3 protein: CASTYETYEQYF. The CDR3 DNA sequence: TGTGCCAGCACTTACGAGACATACGAGCAGTACTTC. The genes are TRBV2 and TRBJ2-7; the D is unclear. Germline CDR1 is SNHLY and CDR2 is FYNNEI. Trimming took 7 bases from V and 4 from J, leaving 11 bases between them. CDR3 length equals 12 residues.

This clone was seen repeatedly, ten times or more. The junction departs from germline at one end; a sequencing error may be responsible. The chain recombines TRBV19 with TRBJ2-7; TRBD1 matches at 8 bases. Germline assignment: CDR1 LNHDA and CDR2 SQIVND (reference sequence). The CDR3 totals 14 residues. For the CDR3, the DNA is TGTGCTAGTAGTACCGAGGGACAGGCCTACGGGCAGTACTTC. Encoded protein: CASSTEGQAYGQYF.

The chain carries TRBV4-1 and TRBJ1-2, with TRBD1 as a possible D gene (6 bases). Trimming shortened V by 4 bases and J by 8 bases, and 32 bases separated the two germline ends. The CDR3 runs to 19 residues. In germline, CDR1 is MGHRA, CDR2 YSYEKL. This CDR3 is CASSLYAGTGGAVVGGYTF. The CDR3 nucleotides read TGCGCCAGCAGCCTATACGCCGGGACTGGGGGCGCTGTGGTGGGCGGCTACACCTTC.

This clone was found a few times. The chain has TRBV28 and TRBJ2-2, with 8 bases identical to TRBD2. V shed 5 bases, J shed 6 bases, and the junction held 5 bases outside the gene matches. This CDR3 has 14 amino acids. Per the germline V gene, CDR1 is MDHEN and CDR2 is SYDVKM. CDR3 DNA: TGTGCCAGCAGTGCGACTAGCGCGGCCGGGGAGCTGTTTTTT. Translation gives CASSATSAAGELFF.

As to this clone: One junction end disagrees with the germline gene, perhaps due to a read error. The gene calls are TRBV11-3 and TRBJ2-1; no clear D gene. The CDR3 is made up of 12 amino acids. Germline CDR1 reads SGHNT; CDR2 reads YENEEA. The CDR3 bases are TGTGCCAGTAGCTTTGAGGCCAATGAGCAGTTCTTC. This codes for CASSFEANEQFF.

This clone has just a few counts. Written as DNA, the CDR3 is TGTGCCAGCAGTGACCGGGACAGGGTCAACGAGCAGTACTTC. Protein product: CASSDRDRVNEQYF. The chain has TRBV6-1 and TRBJ2-7; 9 bases are a match to TRBD1. Unmatched junction bases numbered 5, after V lost 3 bases and J lost 5 bases. CDR1 MNHNS and CDR2 SASEGT come from the germline V gene. This CDR3 spans 14 amino acids.

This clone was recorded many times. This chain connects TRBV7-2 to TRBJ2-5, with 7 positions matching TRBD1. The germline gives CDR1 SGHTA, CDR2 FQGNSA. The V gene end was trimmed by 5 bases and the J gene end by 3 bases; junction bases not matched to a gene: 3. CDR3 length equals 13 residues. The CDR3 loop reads CASSLGQKETQYF. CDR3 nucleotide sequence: TGTGCCAGCAGCCTGGGACAGAAAGAGACCCAGTACTTC.

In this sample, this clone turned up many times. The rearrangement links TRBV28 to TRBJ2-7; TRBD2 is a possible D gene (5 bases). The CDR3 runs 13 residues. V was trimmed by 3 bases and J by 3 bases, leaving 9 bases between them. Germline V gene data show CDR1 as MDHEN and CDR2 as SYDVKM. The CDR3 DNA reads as TGTGCCAGCAGTTTGCCCGGGAACTACGAGCAGTACTTC. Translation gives CASSLPGNYEQYF.